This passage covers 29 T cell receptor beta chains from one sample sequenced in a study of T cell repertoires in cytomegalovirus infection. Their antigens remain unidentified. TCRdb called the reads again in MiXCR, with one record for every CDR3 protein. Among about 890,000 distinct CDR3 sequences listed, around 30% were seen once. The sequencing used cultured CD8+ T cells from PBMCs, collected from culture after CMV antigen stimulation. The receptors here all came from a human donor in good health (CMV status not recorded). Some clones in this sample may be carry-over from other donors' samples.

This clonotype was counted between two and nine times. The chain uses TRBV6-5 and TRBJ1-1; D might be TRBD1 (5 bases). V was trimmed by 6 bases and J by 4 bases, leaving 12 bases between them. This CDR3 contains 13 residues. CDR1 is MNHEY and CDR2 is SVGAGI in the germline V gene. The CDR3 sequence: CASRIQGVTEAFF. DNA for the CDR3: TGTGCCAGCAGGATTCAGGGCGTCACTGAAGCTTTCTTT.

There are a few counts of this clonotype. The chain joins TRBV12-3 or TRBV12-4 to TRBJ1-4; 9 bases align to TRBD1. This CDR3 comprises 12 residues. Germline trimming cut 7 bases from V and 12 bases from J; bases unmatched to any gene: 6. The chain's CDR3 is CASIGTGPELFF. CDR3 sequence (DNA): TGTGCCAGCATCGGGACAGGGCCTGAACTGTTTTTT.

This CDR3 is CASSREGAGYTF. CDR3 coding DNA: TGTGCCAGCAGCCGCGAGGGGGCTGGCTACACCTTC. The chain carries TRBV11-2 and TRBJ1-2, with 7 bases that match TRBD1. Germline lookup yields CDR1 SGHAT and CDR2 FQNNGV. V shed 5 bases, J shed 7 bases, and the junction held 4 bases outside the gene matches. CDR3 size: 12 residues. Supplemented by reference TRBV11-2 and TRBJ1-2, the full variable domain reads EAGVAQSPRYKIIEKRQSVAFWCNPISGHATLYWYQQILGQGPKLLIQFQNNGVVDDSQLPKDRFSAERLKGVDSTLKIQPAKLEDSAVYLCASSREGAGYTFGSGTRLTVV.

This clonotype was detected a few times. The J gene is TRBJ2-1, the V gene TRBV5-4; 8 nucleotides match TRBD2. This CDR3 region has 13 residues. The J segment lost 5 bases and the V segment lost 10 bases, leaving 8 bases of the junction unmatched. Germline lookup yields CDR1 SGHNT and CDR2 YYREEE (reference sequence). CDR3 nucleotides: TGTGCCCTCGGGGGGGCGGAAGACAATGAGCAGTTCTTC. Translated: CALGGAEDNEQFF. Filled out from reference TRBV5-4 and TRBJ2-1, the complete variable domain reads ETGVTQSPTHLIKTRGQQVTLRCSSQSGHNTVSWYQQALGQGPQFIFQYYREEENGRGNFPPRFSGLQFPNYSSELNVNALELDDSALYLCALGGAEDNEQFFGPGTRLTVL.

As to this clonotype: One end of the junction is discordant with germline, which a read error may explain. This sequence joins TRBV4-1 and TRBJ2-1, with unresolved D. Germline V gene sequence: CDR1 MGHRA, CDR2 YSYEKL. This CDR3 has 14 residues. The chain's CDR3 is CASRIGILNYEQFF. DNA for the CDR3: TGCGCTAGCAGGATAGGGATCCTTAACTATGAGCAGTTCTTC.

Worth noting for this clonotype: This may arise from a read error, as a much more abundant clone is one base away. This chain uses TRBV7-2 with TRBJ1-3; a weak D match, TRBD1 (5 bases). The CDR3 has 15 amino acids. Germline lookup yields CDR1 SGHTA and CDR2 FQGNSA. Trimming cost V 5 bases and J 6 bases, with 17 bases left between them. CDR3 residues: CASSPCGGLENTIYF. In nucleotides, the CDR3 is TGTGCCAGCAGCCCGTGTGGGGGTTTGGAAAACACCATATATTTT.

The CDR3 bases are TGTGCCAGCAGTTTACCCCTCCCAGGACCCGGGGAGCTGTTTTTT. This translates into CASSLPLPGPGELFF. The rearrangement joins TRBV12-3 or TRBV12-4 to TRBJ2-2; D is uncertain. CDR3 length: 15 amino acids. The ends were cut back, 2 bases at V and 6 bases at J, with 13 bases in the middle.

This chain joins TRBV7-2 and TRBJ1-1, with D hard to call. Trimming stripped 1 base from V and 3 bases from J, with 15 bases between. The CDR3 loop spans 16 amino acids. The germline gives CDR1 SGHTA, CDR2 FQGNSA. The CDR3 nucleotides read TGTGCCAGCAGCTTAGGGGTGGGAGGGAAGGACACTGAAGCTTTCTTT. Translated: CASSLGVGGKDTEAFF.

This clonotype was recorded once. CDR3 region: CASSFAPGSNYGYTF. CDR3 DNA sequence: TGTGCCAGCAGTTTTGCCCCGGGGTCCAACTATGGCTACACCTTC. The gene calls are TRBV27 and TRBJ1-2; D gene ambiguous. The CDR3 loop spans 15 amino acids. The germline CDR1 and CDR2 sequences are MNHEY and SMNVEV (reference sequence). V dropped 3 bases and J dropped 2 bases, with 13 bases sitting between them.

Only a few counts were recorded for this clonotype. The rearrangement joins TRBV19 to TRBJ2-2, with a tentative D call TRBD2 (7 bases). Trimming removed 3 bases from V and 4 bases from J, with 21 bases in between. Germline V gives CDR1 LNHDA, CDR2 SQIVND (reference sequence). The CDR3 length is 18 residues. The CDR3 here is CASSIRHGGPPGTGELFF. The DNA for the CDR3 is TGTGCCAGTAGTATCAGGCACGGGGGGCCTCCAGGCACCGGGGAGCTGTTTTTT.

Points on this clonotype: A read error may explain this, as a much larger clone is one base away. V usage is TRBV7-2 and J usage is TRBJ2-2, with D hard to call. Germline-derived CDR1 and CDR2 are SGHTA and FQGNSA. The CDR3 contains 13 residues. Trimming removed 4 bases at V and 11 bases at J, with 14 bases between. This chain's CDR3 is CASSSDLSAELFF. The CDR3 coding sequence is TGTGCCAGCAGCTCTGATCTGTCCGCCGAGCTGTTTTTT.

The chain employs TRBV25-1 and TRBJ1-6; 8 bases line up with TRBD1. The germline V gene has CDR1 MGHDK and CDR2 SYGVNS. The CDR3 extends over 16 amino acids. The V gene end was trimmed by 2 bases and the J gene end by 8 bases; junction bases not matched to a gene: 8. CDR3 coding DNA: TGTGCCAGCAGTGAAACTACAGGGGGAGTTGATTCACCCCTCCACTTT. This sequence encodes CASSETTGGVDSPLHF.

This clonotype was recorded many times. This chain links TRBV7-6 with TRBJ2-3; the match to TRBD1 covers 9 bases. The germline V gene has CDR1 SGHVS and CDR2 FNYEAQ. V dropped 4 bases and J dropped 4; count of bases not matched to a gene: 6. The CDR3 totals 15 residues. This CDR3 is CASSSRDRVPDTQYF. CDR3 nucleotide sequence: TGTGCCAGCAGCTCGAGGGACAGGGTACCAGATACGCAGTATTTT. Full variable domain (remainder filled in from reference TRBV7-6 and TRBJ2-3): GAGVSQSPRYKVTKRGQDVALRCDPISGHVSLYWYRQALGQGPEFLTYFNYEAQQDKSGLPNDRFSAERPEGSISTLTIQRTEQRDSAMYRCASSSRDRVPDTQYFGPGTRLTVL.

This clonotype was seen ten or more times. CDR3 sequence reads: CASSSPGPVSYNEQFF. CDR3 sequence (DNA): TGTGCCAGCAGCTCCCCGGGCCCAGTATCCTACAATGAGCAGTTCTTC. The V call is TRBV7-8, the J call TRBJ2-1; D not resolved. Trimming shortened V by 4 bases and J by 1 base, and 14 bases separated the two germline ends. CDR3 length equals 16 residues. Germline values: CDR1 SGHVS, CDR2 FQNEAQ.

The chain recombines TRBV4-1 with TRBJ2-3; 7 nucleotides line up with TRBD2. CDR1 is MGHRA and CDR2 is YSYEKL in the germline V gene. V lost 5 bases to trimming and J lost 2 bases; unmatched junction nucleotides: 10. The CDR3 runs 16 residues. DNA of the CDR3: TGCGCCAGCAGCTATACTTGCGGGGGTAACACAGATACGCAGTATTTT. Translated, it gives CASSYTCGGNTDTQYF.

The chain joins TRBV6-1 to TRBJ2-7; 10 bases line up with TRBD1. The ends lost 4 bases at V and 2 bases at J; junction bases unmatched: 8. Germline V gene sequence: CDR1 MNHNS, CDR2 SASEGT. The CDR3 is made up of 16 amino acids. The CDR3 nucleotides are TGTGCCAGCAGTGTCTTACCGGGACAGGGGCCCTACGAGCAGTACGTC. Encoded protein: CASSVLPGQGPYEQYV.

CDR3 loop: CASRQGPLTEAFF. The CDR3 coding sequence is TGTGCCAGCCGACAGGGTCCGTTGACTGAAGCTTTCTTT. The genes are TRBV19 and TRBJ1-1; TRBD1 matches at 7 bases. The CDR3 is made up of 13 amino acids. CDR1 and CDR2 from the germline V gene are LNHDA and SQIVND (reference sequence). The trim removed 9 bases at V and 5 bases at J, leaving 9 bases unmatched.

The chain links TRBV6-1 to TRBJ1-1, with unresolved D. Germline lookup yields CDR1 MNHNS and CDR2 SASEGT. The CDR3 consists of 12 residues. CDR3 bases: TGTGCTGCGTCCAGTTCGTACACTGAAGCTTTCTTT. Protein product: CAASSSYTEAFF.

This clonotype was observed a few times. The chain couples TRBV29-1 to TRBJ1-2; 9 nucleotides align to TRBD1. With 2 bases clipped from V and 4 bases from J, the junction kept 11 bases outside the gene matches. Germline CDR1 SQVTM, CDR2 ANQGSEA. The CDR3 has 16 amino acids. The CDR3 is CSVEYSRTGAFYGYTF. The CDR3 DNA reads as TGCAGCGTTGAATATTCTCGGACAGGGGCCTTCTATGGCTACACCTTC.

This chain connects TRBV7-8 to TRBJ2-7; perhaps TRBD1 as D (6 bases). This CDR3 contains 14 residues. Per germline, CDR1 SGHVS and CDR2 FQNEAQ. V was pared by 1 base and J by 3 bases, with 10 bases between. Here the CDR3 DNA reads TGTGCCAGCAGCTTAGGACAGGCGTACTACGAGCAGTACGTC. Translated, it gives CASSLGQAYYEQYV.

The chain couples TRBV7-6 to TRBJ1-1; 10 bases map to TRBD1. CDR1 SGHVS and CDR2 FNYEAQ come from the germline V gene. The trim removed 3 bases at V and 8 bases at J, leaving 9 bases unmatched. The CDR3 length is 15 residues. CDR3 loop: CASSFTRGTGDEAFF. The CDR3 nucleotides read TGTGCCAGCAGCTTCACTAGAGGGACAGGGGACGAAGCTTTCTTT.

This clonotype was counted only a few times. The V gene is TRBV9, the J gene TRBJ2-4, with D perhaps assigned TRBD1 or TRBD2 (5 bases each). Germline V lookup: CDR1 SGDLS, CDR2 YYNGEE. CDR3 size: 16 residues. Trimming removed 4 bases from V and 9 bases from J, with 23 bases in between. Written as DNA, the CDR3 is TGTGCCAGCAGCCCCCCGTCGGGACCCCCCGTGAGCATTCAGTACTTC. It encodes CASSPPSGPPVSIQYF. The complete variable domain, with remaining parts taken from reference TRBV9 and TRBJ2-4, reads DSGVTQTPKHLITATGQRVTLRCSPRSGDLSVYWYQQSLDQGLQFLIQYYNGEERAKGNILERFSAQQFPDLHSELNLSSLELGDSALYFCASSPPSGPPVSIQYFGAGTRLSVL.

Of note for this clonotype: The junction and the germline gene differ at one end; a read error may be behind it. The rearrangement uses TRBV7-6 and TRBJ2-5, with a tentative D call TRBD2 (6 bases). This CDR3 spans 15 amino acids. CDR1 is SGHVS, CDR2 FNYEAQ, per germline. CDR3 coding DNA: TGTGTCAGCAGCTTAGAGGCGGGGTGGCAAGAGACCCAGTACTTC. It translates to CVSSLEAGWQETQYF.

This chain uses TRBV4-3 with TRBJ2-3; a weak D match, TRBD2 (7 bases). The V end was cut by 0 bases, the J end by 5 bases, with 18 bases between. Germline CDR1 LGHNA, CDR2 YSLEER. This CDR3 is built from 17 residues. The CDR3 region has the DNA TGCGCCAGCAGCCAAGAGGGTGGGGGGGCCGATGTAGATACGCAGTATTTT. It codes for CASSQEGGGADVDTQYF.

V and J are TRBV12-3 or TRBV12-4 and TRBJ1-2, with TRBD1 identical over 11 bases. Trimming cost V 1 base and J 8 bases; bases outside gene matches: 3. The CDR3 consists of 14 residues. The CDR3 protein is CASSLGTGGEGYTF. CDR3 nucleotides: TGTGCCAGCAGTTTAGGGACAGGGGGCGAGGGCTACACCTTC.

Many counts were recorded for this clonotype. V gene TRBV7-8 combines with J gene TRBJ2-7; a possible D gene is TRBD2 (6 bases). Germline V lookup: CDR1 SGHVS, CDR2 FQNEAQ. The CDR3 is made up of 16 amino acids. The germline V and J ends were trimmed by 1 base and 2 bases, with 15 bases remaining between them. CDR3 region: CASSLGDFYLTYEQYV. In DNA, the CDR3 is TGTGCCAGCAGCTTAGGGGACTTCTACCTCACCTACGAGCAGTACGTC.

This clonotype has just a few counts. The CDR3 coding sequence is TGTGCCAGTAGTATAATCCCGGCCGATACGCAGTATTTT. Amino acid sequence: CASSIIPADTQYF. The chain employs TRBV19 and TRBJ2-3; D gene uncertain. The CDR3 spans 13 residues. The germline gives CDR1 LNHDA, CDR2 SQIVND (reference sequence). V was clipped by 2 bases and J by 6 bases, with 9 bases between them. The variable domain in full, with the rest retrieved from reference TRBV19 and TRBJ2-3, is DGGITQSPKYLFRKEGQNVTLSCEQNLNHDAMYWYRQDPGQGLRLIYYSQIVNDFQKGDIAEGYSVSREKKESFPLTVTSAQKNPTAFYLCASSIIPADTQYFGPGTRLTVL.

This clonotype came up a few times. This chain uses TRBV12-3 or TRBV12-4 with TRBJ1-2, with a possible D match to TRBD1 (5 bases). The CDR3 contains 13 residues. V shed 6 bases and J shed 3 bases, with 11 bases lying between them. This CDR3 is CASSRTIHYGYTF. In nucleotides, the CDR3 is TGTGCCAGCAGCCGGACAATCCACTATGGCTACACCTTC.

This clonotype has just one count. The J gene is TRBJ2-7, the V gene TRBV20-1; 9 nucleotides match TRBD1. Germline V CDR1 and CDR2: DFQATT, SNEGSKA (reference sequence). J gave up 8 bases and V 0 bases, and 5 bases lay outside the gene matches. There are 13 residues in the CDR3. The CDR3 is CSARDRGQGKQYF. In nucleotides, the CDR3 is TGCAGTGCTAGAGATAGGGGACAGGGAAAGCAGTACTTC.